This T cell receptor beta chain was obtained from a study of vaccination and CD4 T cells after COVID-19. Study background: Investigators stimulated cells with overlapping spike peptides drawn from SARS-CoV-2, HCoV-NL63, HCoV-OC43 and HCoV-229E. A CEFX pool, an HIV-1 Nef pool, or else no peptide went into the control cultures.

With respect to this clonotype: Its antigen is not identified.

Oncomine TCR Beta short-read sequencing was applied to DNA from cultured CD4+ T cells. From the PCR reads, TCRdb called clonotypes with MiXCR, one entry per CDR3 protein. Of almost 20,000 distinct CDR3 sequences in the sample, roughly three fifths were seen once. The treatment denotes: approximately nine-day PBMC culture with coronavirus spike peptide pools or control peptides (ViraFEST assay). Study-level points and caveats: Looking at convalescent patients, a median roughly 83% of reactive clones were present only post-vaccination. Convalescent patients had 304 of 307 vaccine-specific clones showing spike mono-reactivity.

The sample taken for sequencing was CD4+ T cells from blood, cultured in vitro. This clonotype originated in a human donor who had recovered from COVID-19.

CDR3 protein: CASSSGTMDSYEQYF. CDR3 DNA: TGTGCCAGCAGTTCGGGGACGATGGATTCCTACGAGCAGTACTTC. V is TRBV27 and J is TRBJ2-7; either TRBD1 or TRBD2 may supply D (5 bases each). Germline V gene lookup returns CDR1 MNHEY and CDR2 SMNVEV (reference sequence). The V gene lost 4 bases and the J gene lost 1 base, with 14 bases spanning the gap. The CDR3 is 15 residues long.